This T cell receptor (beta chain) was retrieved from a study of blood T cell repertoires in COVID-19. V lost 4 bases and J 8 bases, leaving 12 bases between the germline ends. The germline CDR1 and CDR2 sequences are MNHNY and SVGAGI (reference sequence). CDR3 length equals 13 residues. The data were produced by immunoSEQ multiplex PCR, yet TCRdb's version contains in-frame clones alone and is incomplete. The sample yields 150,000 to 200,000 clones, approximately 84% seen once. The TCR was taken from a human donor in a cohort sampled during active COVID-19. The chain recombines TRBV6-6 with TRBJ2-1; D is possibly TRBD2 (5 bases). Sequenced: peripheral blood. CDR3 coding DNA: TGTGCCAGCAGTTTCTCCCCCGGGGATGAGCAGTTCTTC. This encodes CASSFSPGDEQFF.